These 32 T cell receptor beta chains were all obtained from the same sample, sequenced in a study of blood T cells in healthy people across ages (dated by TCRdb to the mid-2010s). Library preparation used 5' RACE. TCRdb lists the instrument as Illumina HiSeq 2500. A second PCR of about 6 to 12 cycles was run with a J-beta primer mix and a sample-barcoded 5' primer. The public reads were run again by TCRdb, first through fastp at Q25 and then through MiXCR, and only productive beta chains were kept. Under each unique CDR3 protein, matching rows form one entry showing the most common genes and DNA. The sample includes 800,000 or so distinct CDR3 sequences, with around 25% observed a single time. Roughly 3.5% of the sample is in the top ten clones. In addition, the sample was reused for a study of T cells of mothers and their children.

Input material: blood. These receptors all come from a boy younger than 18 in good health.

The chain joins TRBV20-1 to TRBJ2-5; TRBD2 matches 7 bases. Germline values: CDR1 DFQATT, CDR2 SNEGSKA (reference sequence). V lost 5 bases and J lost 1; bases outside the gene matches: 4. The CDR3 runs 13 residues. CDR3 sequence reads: CSARTSRQETQYF. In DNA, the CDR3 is TGCAGTGCTCGGACTAGTCGCCAAGAGACCCAGTACTTC.

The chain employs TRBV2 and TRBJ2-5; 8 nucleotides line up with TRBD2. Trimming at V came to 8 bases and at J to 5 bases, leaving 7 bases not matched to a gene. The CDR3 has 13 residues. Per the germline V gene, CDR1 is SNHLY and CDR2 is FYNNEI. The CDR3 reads CASLSGRLETQYF. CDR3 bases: TGTGCCAGCTTGAGCGGGAGATTGGAGACCCAGTACTTC.

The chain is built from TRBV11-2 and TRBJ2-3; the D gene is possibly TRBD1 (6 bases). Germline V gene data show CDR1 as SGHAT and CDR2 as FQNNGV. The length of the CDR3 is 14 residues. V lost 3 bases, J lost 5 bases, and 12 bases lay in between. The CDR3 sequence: CASSFSGTQDTQYF. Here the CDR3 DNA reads TGTGCCAGCAGCTTCTCCGGGACACAAGATACGCAGTATTTT.

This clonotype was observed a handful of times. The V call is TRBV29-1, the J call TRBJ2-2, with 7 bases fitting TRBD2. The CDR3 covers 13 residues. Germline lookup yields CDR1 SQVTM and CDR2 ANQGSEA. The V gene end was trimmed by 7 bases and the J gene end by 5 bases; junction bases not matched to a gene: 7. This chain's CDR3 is CSARAGVTGELFF. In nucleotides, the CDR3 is TGCAGCGCCCGGGCGGGAGTAACCGGGGAGCTGTTTTTT.

The CDR3 loop reads CASREPTGAPETQYF. In nucleotides, the CDR3 is TGCGCCAGCAGGGAGCCGACAGGGGCCCCAGAGACCCAGTACTTC. V is TRBV5-1 and J is TRBJ2-5; 8 positions match TRBD1. V was clipped by 5 bases and J by 4 bases; unmatched bases: 10. The germline V gene has CDR1 SGHRS and CDR2 YFSETQ. This CDR3 is 15 amino acids long.

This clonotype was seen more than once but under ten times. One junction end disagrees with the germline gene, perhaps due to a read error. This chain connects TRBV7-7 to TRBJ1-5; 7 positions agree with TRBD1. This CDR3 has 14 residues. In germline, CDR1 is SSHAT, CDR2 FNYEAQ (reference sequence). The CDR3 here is CASSQRGGGQPQHF. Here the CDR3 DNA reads TGTGCTAGCAGCCAGCGAGGGGGCGGTCAGCCCCAGCATTTT.

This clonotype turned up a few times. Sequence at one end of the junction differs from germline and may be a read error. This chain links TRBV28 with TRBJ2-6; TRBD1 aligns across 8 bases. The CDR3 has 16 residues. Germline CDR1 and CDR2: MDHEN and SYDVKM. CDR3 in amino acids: CASSLADRAGANVLTF. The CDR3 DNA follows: TGCGCCAGCAGTTTGGCGGACAGGGCTGGGGCCAACGTCCTGACTTTC.

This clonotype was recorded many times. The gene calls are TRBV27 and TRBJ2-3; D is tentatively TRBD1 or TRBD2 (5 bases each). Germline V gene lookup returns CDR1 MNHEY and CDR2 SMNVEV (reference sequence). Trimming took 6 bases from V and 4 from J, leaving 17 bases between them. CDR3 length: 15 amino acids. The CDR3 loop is CASSWGPNRADTQYF. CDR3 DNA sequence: TGTGCCAGCAGCTGGGGACCCAACCGGGCAGATACGCAGTATTTT.

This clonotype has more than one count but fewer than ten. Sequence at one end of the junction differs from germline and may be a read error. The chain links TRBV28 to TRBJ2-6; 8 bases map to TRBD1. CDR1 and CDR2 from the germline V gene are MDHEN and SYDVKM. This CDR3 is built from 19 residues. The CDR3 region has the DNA TGTGCCAGCAGTTTAGAGTGGGACAGGATAAACTCTGGGGCCAACGTCCTGGCTTTC. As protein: CASSLEWDRINSGANVLAF.

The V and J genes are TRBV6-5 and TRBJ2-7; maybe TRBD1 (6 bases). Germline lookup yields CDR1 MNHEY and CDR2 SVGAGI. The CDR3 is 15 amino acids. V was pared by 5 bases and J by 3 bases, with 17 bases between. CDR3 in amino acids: CASSPDSAGYYEQYF. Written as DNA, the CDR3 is TGTGCCAGCAGTCCGGACAGCGCTGGGTACTACGAGCAGTACTTC.

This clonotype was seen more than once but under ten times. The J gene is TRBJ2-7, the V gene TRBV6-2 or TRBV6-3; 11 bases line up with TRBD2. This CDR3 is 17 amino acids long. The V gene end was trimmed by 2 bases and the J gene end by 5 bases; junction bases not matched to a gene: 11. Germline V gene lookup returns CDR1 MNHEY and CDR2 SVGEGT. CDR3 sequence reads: CASSYIGTSGWRDEQYF. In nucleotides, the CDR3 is TGTGCCAGCAGTTACATCGGGACTAGCGGATGGAGGGACGAGCAGTACTTC.

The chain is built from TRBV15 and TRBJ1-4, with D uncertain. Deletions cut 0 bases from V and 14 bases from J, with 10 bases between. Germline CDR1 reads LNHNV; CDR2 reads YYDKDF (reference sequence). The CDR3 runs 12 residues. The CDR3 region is CATSREHRGLFF. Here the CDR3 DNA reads TGTGCCACCAGCAGAGAACACCGAGGGCTGTTTTTT.

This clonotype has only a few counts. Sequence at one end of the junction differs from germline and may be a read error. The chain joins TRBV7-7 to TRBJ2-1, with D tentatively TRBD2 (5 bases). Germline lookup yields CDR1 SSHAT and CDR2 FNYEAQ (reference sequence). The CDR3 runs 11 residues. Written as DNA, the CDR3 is TGTGCTAGCAGCCCCGGAGGTATGCAGTTCTTC. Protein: CASSPGGMQFF.

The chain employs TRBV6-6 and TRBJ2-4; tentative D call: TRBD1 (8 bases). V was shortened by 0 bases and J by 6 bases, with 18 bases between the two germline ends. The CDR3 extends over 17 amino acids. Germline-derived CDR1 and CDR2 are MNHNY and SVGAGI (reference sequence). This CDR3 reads CASSYSGPGGGRNIQYF. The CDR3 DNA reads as TGTGCCAGCAGTTACTCTGGGCCAGGGGGCGGGAGAAACATTCAGTACTTC.

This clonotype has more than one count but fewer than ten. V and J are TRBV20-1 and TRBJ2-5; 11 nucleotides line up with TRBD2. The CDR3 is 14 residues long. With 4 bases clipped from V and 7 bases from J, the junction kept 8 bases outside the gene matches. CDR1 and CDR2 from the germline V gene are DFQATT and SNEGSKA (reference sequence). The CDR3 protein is CSATLAGGRRTQYF. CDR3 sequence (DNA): TGCAGTGCTACGCTAGCGGGAGGTCGTCGGACCCAGTACTTC.

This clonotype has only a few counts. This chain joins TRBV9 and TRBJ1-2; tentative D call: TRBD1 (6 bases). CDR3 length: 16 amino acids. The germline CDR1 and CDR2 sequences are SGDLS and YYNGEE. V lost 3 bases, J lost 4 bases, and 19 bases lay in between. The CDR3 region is CASSEGRSGRGYGYTF. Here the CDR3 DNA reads TGTGCCAGCAGCGAGGGACGGTCGGGCAGGGGCTATGGCTACACCTTC.

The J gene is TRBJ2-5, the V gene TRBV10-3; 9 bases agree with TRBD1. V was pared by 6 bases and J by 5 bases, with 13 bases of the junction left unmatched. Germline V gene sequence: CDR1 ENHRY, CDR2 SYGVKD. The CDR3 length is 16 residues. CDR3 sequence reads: CAISPGGQGLHETQYF. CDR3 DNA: TGTGCCATCAGCCCTGGGGGACAGGGACTCCATGAGACCCAGTACTTC.

CDR3 loop: CSVEDPPTGRDEQFF. DNA for the CDR3: TGCAGCGTTGAAGACCCTCCGACAGGGCGAGATGAGCAGTTCTTC. The genes are TRBV29-1 and TRBJ2-5; 7 nucleotides line up with TRBD1. The end of the DNA fits TRBJ2-1 better, so the J call may be wrong. The CDR3 contains 15 residues. Germline V CDR1 and CDR2: SQVTM, ANQGSEA.

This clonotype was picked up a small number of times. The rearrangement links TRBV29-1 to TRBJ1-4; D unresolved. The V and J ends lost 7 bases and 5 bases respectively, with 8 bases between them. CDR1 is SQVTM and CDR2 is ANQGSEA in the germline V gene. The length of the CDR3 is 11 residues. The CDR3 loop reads CSGRSNEKLFF. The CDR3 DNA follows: TGCAGCGGCCGATCGAATGAAAAACTGTTTTTT.

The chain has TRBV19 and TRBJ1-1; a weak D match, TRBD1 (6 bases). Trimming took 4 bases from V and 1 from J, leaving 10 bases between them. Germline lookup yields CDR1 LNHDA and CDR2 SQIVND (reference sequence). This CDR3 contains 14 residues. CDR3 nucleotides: TGTGCCAGTAGTAAACAGGGACCGAACACTGAAGCTTTCTTT. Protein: CASSKQGPNTEAFF.

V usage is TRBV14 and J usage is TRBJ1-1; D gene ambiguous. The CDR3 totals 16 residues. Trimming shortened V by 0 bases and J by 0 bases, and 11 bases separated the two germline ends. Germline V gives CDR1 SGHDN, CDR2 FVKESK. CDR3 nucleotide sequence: TGTGCCAGCAGCCAAGATTTGGGTATTCTGAACACTGAAGCTTTCTTT. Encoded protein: CASSQDLGILNTEAFF. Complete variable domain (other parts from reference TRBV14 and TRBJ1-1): EAGVTQFPSHSVIEKGQTVTLRCDPISGHDNLYWYRRVMGKEIKFLLHFVKESKQDESGMPNNRFLAERTGGTYSTLKVQPAELEDSGVYFCASSQDLGILNTEAFFGQGTRLTVV.

The CDR3 sequence: CASSRPGKGGNTIYF. The CDR3 coding sequence is TGTGCCAGCAGTCGACCCGGCAAGGGGGGAAACACCATATATTTT. The chain has TRBV12-3 or TRBV12-4 and TRBJ1-3; a weak D match, TRBD1 (5 bases). Between the trimmed V and J ends, which lost 5 bases and 4 bases, there was a span of 15 bases. The CDR3 runs 15 residues.

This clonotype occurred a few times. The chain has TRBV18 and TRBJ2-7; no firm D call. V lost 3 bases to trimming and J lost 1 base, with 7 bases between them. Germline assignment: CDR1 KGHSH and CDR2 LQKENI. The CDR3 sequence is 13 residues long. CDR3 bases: TGTGCCAGCTCACCGGACGCATCCTACGAGCAGTACTTC. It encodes CASSPDASYEQYF. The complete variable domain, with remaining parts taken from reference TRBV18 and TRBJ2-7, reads NAGVMQNPRHLVRRRGQEARLRCSPMKGHSHVYWYRQLPEEGLKFMVYLQKENIIDESGMPKERFSAEFPKEGPSILRIQQVVRGDSAAYFCASSPDASYEQYFGPGTRLTVT.

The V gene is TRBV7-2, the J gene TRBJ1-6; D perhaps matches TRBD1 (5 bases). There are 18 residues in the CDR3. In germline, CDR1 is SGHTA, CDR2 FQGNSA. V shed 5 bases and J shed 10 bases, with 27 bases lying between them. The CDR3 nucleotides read TGTGCCAGCAGCCCAACACAAGGGGCGTCGCCGATAGGGTCACCCCTCCACTTT. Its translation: CASSPTQGASPIGSPLHF.

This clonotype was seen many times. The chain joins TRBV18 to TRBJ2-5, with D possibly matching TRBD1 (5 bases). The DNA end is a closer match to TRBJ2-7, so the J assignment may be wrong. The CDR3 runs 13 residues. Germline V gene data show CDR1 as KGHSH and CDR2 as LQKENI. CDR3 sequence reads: CASSNGQNYEQYF. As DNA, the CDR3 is TGTGCCAGCTCAAACGGACAAAACTACGAGCAGTACTTC.

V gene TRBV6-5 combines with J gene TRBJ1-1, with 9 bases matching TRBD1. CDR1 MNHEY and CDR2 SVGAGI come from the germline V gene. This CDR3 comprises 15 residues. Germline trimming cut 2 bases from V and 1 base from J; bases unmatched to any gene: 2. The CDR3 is CASSYDRGTNTEAFF. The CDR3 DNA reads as TGTGCCAGCAGTTACGACAGGGGGACGAACACTGAAGCTTTCTTT.

The CDR3 nucleotides read TGTGCCAGCAGTGAACCAAGAGGACAGGGCCCCTACGAGCAGTACTTC. This gives the protein CASSEPRGQGPYEQYF. The V call is TRBV25-1, the J call TRBJ2-7; 8 bases fit TRBD1. The CDR3 covers 16 residues. Trimming removed 2 bases from V and 2 bases from J; junction bases left unmatched: 8. The germline V gene encodes CDR1 MGHDK and CDR2 SYGVNS.

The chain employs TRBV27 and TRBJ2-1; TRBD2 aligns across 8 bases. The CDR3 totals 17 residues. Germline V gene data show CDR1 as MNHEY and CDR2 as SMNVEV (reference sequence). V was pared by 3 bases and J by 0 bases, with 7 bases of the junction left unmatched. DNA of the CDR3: TGTGCCAGCAGTTTGGTTTATAGCGGGGCCTCCTACAATGAGCAGTTCTTC. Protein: CASSLVYSGASYNEQFF.

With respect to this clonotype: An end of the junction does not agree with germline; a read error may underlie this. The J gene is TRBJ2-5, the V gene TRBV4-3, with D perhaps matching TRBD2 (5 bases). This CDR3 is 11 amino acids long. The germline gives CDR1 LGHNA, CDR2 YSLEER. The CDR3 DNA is TGCGCCAGCAGCCAGTGGGGTGAGCGGTTCTTC. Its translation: CASSQWGERFF.

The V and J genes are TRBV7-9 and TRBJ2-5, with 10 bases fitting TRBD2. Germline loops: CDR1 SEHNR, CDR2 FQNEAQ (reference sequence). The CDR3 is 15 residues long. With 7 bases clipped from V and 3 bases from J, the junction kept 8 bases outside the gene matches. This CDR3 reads CASNFRLAGEETQYF. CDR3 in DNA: TGTGCCAGCAACTTCCGACTAGCGGGTGAAGAGACCCAGTACTTC.

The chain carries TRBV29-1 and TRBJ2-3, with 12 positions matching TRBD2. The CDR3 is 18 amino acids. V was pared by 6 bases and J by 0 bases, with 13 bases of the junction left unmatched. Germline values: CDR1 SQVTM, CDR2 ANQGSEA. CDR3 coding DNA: TGCAGCGTACTACTAGCGGGGGGCAAAATACAAAGCACAGATACGCAGTATTTT. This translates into CSVLLAGGKIQSTDTQYF.

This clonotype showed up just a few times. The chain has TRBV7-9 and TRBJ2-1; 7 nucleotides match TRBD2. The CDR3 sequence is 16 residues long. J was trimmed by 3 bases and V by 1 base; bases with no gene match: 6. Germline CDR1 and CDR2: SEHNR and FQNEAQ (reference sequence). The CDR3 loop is CASSLVTRGDYNEQFF. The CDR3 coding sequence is TGTGCCAGCAGCTTAGTAACTCGGGGGGACTACAATGAGCAGTTCTTC.